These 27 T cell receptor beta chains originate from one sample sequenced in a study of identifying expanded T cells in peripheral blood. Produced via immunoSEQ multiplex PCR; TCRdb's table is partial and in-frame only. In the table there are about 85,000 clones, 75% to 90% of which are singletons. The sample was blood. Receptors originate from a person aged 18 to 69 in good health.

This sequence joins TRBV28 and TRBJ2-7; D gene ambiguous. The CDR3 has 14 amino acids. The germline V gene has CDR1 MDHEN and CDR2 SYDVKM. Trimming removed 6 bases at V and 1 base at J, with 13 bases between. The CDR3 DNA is TGTGCCAGCAGCCAAGGCGTCAGTTCCTACGAGCAGTACTTC. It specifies CASSQGVSSYEQYF. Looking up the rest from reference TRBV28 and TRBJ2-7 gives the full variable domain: DVKVTQSSRYLVKRTGEKVFLECVQDMDHENMFWYRQDPGLGLRLIYFSYDVKMKEKGDIPEGYSVSREKKERFSLILESASTNQTSMYLCASSQGVSSYEQYFGPGTRLTVT.

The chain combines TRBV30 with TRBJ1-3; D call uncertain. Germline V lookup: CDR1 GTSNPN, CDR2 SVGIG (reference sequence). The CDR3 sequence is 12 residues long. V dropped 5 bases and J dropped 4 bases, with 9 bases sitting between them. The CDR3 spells CAWGKGGNTIYF. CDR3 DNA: TGTGCCTGGGGGAAAGGGGGAAACACCATATATTTT.

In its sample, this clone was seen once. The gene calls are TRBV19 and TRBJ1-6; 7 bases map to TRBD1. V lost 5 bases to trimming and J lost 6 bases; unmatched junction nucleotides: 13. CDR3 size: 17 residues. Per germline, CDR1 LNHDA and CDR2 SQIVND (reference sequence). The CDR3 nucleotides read TGTGCCAGTAGTGCTGGGGGTTTGGGACAGCTTAATTCACCCCTCCACTTT. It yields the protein CASSAGGLGQLNSPLHF.

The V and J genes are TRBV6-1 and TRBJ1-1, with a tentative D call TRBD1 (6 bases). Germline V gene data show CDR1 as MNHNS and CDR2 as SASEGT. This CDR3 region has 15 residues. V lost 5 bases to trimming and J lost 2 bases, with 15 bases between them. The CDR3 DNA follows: TGTGCCAGCAGTCAACGGGCAGGGGCTAACACTGAAGCTTTCTTT. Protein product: CASSQRAGANTEAFF.

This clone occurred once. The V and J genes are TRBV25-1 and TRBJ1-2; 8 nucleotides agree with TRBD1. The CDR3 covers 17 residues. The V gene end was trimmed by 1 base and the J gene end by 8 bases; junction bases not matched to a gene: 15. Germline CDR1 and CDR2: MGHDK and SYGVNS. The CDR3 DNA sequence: TGTGCCAGCAGTGAATTAGGGGGTGAGGACAGGGTCGGCGGCTACACCTTC. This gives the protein CASSELGGEDRVGGYTF.

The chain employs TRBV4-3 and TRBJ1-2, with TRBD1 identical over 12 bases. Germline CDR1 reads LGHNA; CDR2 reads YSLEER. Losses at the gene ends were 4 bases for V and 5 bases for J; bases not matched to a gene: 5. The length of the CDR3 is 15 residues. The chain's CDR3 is CASSPGTGGVYGYTF. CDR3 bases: TGCGCCAGCAGCCCCGGGACAGGGGGCGTTTATGGCTACACCTTC.

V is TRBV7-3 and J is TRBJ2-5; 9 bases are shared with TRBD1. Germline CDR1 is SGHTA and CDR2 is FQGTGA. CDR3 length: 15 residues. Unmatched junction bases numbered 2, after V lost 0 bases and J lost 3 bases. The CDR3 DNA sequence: TGTGCCAGCAGCTTAACCGGGGACAGGGAAGAGACCCAGTACTTC. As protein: CASSLTGDREETQYF. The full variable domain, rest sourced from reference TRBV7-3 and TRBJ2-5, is GAGVSQTPSNKVTEKGKYVELRCDPISGHTALYWYRQSLGQGPEFLIYFQGTGAADDSGLPNDRFFAVRPEGSVSTLKIQRTERGDSAVYLCASSLTGDREETQYFGPGTRLLVL.

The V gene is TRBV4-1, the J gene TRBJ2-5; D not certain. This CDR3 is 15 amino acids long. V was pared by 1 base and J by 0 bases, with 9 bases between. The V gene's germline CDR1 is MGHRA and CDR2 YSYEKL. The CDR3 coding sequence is TGCGCCAGCAGCCAAGTACGGCCGTACCAAGAGACCCAGTACTTC. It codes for CASSQVRPYQETQYF.

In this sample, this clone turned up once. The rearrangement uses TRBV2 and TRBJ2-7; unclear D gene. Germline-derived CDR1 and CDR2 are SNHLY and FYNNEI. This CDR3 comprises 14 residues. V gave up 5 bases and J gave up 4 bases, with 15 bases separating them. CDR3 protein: CASSTGPRLYEQYF. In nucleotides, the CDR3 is TGTGCCAGCAGTACCGGGCCTCGACTTTACGAGCAGTACTTC.

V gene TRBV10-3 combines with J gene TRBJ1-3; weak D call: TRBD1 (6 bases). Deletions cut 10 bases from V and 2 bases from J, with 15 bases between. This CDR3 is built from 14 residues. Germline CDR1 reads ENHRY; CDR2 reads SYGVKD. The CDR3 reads CATSQGSTGNTIYF. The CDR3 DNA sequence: TGTGCCACCTCCCAGGGGTCCACTGGAAACACCATATATTTT.

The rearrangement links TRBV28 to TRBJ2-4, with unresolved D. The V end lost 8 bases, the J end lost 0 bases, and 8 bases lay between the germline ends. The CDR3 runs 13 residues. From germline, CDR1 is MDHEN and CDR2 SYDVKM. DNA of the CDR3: TGTGCCAGCCTCGCGCAAGCCAAAAACATTCAGTACTTC. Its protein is CASLAQAKNIQYF.

The CDR3 spells CASSPFSGTDYIAFYGYTF. The CDR3 DNA is TGCGCCAGCAGCCCATTCAGCGGGACAGACTATATTGCATTCTATGGCTACACCTTC. The chain links TRBV4-3 to TRBJ1-2; TRBD1 aligns across 7 bases. The CDR3 spans 19 residues. The germline V gene has CDR1 LGHNA and CDR2 YSLEER. Trimming at V came to 4 bases and at J to 4 bases, leaving 21 bases not matched to a gene.

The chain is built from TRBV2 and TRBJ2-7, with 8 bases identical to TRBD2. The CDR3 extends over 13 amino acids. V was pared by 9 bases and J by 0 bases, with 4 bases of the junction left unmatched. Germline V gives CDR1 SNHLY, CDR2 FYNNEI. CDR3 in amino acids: CASSGTSSYEQYF. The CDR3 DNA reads TGTGCCAGTAGCGGGACGAGCTCCTACGAGCAGTACTTC.

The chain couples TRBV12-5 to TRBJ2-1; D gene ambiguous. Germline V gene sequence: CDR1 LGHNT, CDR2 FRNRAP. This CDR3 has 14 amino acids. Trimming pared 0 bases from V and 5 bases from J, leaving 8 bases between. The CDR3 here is CASGLVVENNEQFF. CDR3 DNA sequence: TGTGCTAGTGGTTTGGTAGTGGAAAACAATGAGCAGTTCTTC.

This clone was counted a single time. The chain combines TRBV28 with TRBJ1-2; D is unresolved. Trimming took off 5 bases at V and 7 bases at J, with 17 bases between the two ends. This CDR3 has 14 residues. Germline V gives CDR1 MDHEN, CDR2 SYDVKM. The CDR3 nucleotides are TGTGCCAGCAGTGAAACACTACAACTAGGTGGCTACACCTTC. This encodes CASSETLQLGGYTF.

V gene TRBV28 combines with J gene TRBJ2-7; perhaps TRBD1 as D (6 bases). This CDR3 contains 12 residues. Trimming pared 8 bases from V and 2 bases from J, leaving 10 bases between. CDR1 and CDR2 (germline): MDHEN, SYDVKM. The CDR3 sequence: CASSTGPYEQYF. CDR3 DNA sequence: TGTGCCAGCTCGACAGGTCCCTACGAGCAGTACTTC.

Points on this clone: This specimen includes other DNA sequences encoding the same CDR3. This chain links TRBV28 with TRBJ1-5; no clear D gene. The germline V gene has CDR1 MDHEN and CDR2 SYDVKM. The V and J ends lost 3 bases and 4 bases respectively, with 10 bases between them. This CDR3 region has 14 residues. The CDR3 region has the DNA TGTGCCAGCAGTTTGGGCCAAATAAATCAGCCCCAGCATTTT. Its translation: CASSLGQINQPQHF.

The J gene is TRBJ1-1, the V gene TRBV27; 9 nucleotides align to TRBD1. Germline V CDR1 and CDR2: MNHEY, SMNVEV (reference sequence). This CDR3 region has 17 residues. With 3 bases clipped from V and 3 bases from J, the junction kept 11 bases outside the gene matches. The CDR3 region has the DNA TGTGCCAGCAGTTTCCGGAACAGGGGGCGCCGGGACACTGAAGCTTTCTTT. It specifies CASSFRNRGRRDTEAFF.

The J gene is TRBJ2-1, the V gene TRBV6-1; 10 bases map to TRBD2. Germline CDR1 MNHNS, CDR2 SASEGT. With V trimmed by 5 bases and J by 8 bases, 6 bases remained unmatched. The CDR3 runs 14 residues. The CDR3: CASSSTSGSYEQFF. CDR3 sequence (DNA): TGTGCCAGCAGTTCGACTAGCGGGTCCTATGAGCAGTTCTTC.

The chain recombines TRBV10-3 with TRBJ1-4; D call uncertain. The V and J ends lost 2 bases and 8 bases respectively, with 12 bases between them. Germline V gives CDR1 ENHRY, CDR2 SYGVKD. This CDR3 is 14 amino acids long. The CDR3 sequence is CAISEMGSEEKLFF. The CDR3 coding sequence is TGTGCCATCAGTGAGATGGGTTCAGAGGAAAAACTGTTTTTT.

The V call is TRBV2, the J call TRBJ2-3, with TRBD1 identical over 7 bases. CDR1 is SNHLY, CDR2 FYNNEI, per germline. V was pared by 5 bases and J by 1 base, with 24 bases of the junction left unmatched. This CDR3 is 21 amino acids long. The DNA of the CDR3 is TGTGCCAGCAGTTACCTCTTAGGGAACGAACGTGGAGACAGGGGCACAGATACGCAGTATTTT. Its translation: CASSYLLGNERGDRGTDTQYF.

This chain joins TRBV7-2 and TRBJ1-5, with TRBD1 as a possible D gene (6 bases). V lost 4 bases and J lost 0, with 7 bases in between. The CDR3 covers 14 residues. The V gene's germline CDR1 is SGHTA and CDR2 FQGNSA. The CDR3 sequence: CASSSTGSNQPQHF. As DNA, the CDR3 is TGTGCCAGCAGCTCGACAGGTAGCAATCAGCCCCAGCATTTT.

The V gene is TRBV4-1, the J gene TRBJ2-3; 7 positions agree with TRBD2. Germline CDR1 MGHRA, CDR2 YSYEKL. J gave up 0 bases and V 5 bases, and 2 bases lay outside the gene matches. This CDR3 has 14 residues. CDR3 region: CASSGSGSTDTQYF. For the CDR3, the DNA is TGCGCCAGCAGCGGTAGCGGGAGCACAGATACGCAGTATTTT.

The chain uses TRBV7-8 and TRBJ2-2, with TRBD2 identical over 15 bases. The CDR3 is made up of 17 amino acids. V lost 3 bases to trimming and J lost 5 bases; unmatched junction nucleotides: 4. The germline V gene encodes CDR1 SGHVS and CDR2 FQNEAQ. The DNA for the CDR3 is TGTGCCAGCAGCTTCGGACTAGCGGGAGGGCCTACCGGGGAGCTGTTTTTT. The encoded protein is CASSFGLAGGPTGELFF.

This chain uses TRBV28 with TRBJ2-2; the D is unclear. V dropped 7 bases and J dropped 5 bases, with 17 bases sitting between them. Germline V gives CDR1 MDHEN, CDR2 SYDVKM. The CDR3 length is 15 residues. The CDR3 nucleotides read TGTGCCAGCACCATAGACACCCAAGGGACCGGGGAGCTGTTTTTT. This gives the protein CASTIDTQGTGELFF.

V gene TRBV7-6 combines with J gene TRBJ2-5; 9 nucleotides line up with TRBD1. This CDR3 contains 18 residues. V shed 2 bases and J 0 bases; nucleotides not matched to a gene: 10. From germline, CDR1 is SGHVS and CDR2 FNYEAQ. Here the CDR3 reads CASSLLLGTGLHQETQYF. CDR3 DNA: TGTGCCAGCAGCTTATTACTTGGGACAGGGTTACACCAAGAGACCCAGTACTTC.

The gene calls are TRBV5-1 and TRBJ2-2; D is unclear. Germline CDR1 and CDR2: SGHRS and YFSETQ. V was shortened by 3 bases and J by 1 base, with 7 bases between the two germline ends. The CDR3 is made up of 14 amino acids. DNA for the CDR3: TGCGCCAGCAGCTACTTGGGGAACACCGGGGAGCTGTTTTTT. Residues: CASSYLGNTGELFF.